Each of the 31 T cell receptor beta chains below was sequenced from the same sample in a study of blood T cell repertoires in COVID-19. Data came from immunoSEQ multiplex PCR; TCRdb stores just in-frame clones and leaves some out. The repertoire holds around 250,000 clones, with approximately 91% as singletons. Sample: peripheral blood. The source is a woman aged 40 to 49 who had recovered from COVID-19.

This chain links TRBV9 with TRBJ1-3; 8 bases line up with TRBD1. Germline V CDR1 and CDR2: SGDLS, YYNGEE. J gave up 0 bases and V 3 bases, and 5 bases lay outside the gene matches. This CDR3 spans 16 amino acids. CDR3 DNA: TGTGCCAGCAGCGGAACCACAGGGGGCTCTGGAAACACCATATATTTT. It codes for CASSGTTGGSGNTIYF.

The V gene is TRBV5-1, the J gene TRBJ1-1; no clear D. The V end lost 3 bases, the J end lost 6 bases, and 12 bases lay between the germline ends. Germline V CDR1 and CDR2: SGHRS, YFSETQ. This CDR3 contains 13 residues. CDR3 in DNA: TGCGCCAGCAGCTCGGGTACCGACTCTGAAGCTTTCTTT. This gives the protein CASSSGTDSEAFF.

The DNA for the CDR3 is TGTGCCTGGGTCCCTTCGAACCGGGTAGTGACTGAAGCTTTCTTT. The encoded protein is CAWVPSNRVVTEAFF. This chain uses TRBV30 with TRBJ1-1; D remains unclear. CDR3 length equals 15 residues. The V and J ends lost 5 bases and 5 bases respectively, with 21 bases between them. In germline, CDR1 is GTSNPN, CDR2 SVGIG (reference sequence).

The V call is TRBV4-2, the J call TRBJ2-7; tentatively, D is TRBD2 (6 bases). V was shortened by 6 bases and J by 2 bases, with 17 bases between the two germline ends. The CDR3 is 15 amino acids. The germline V gene encodes CDR1 LGHNA and CDR2 YNFKEQ. CDR3 sequence (DNA): TGTGCCAGCAGTCTCTTAGCGGAGGGGACCTACGAGCAGTACTTC. Translation: CASSLLAEGTYEQYF.

This clone has more than one count but fewer than ten. This rearrangement joins TRBV27 to TRBJ2-1, with TRBD2 matching 11 bases. J was trimmed by 2 bases and V by 5 bases; bases with no gene match: 5. The CDR3 runs to 16 residues. Germline V gives CDR1 MNHEY, CDR2 SMNVEV (reference sequence). The CDR3 region is CASSPIAGGTYNEQFF. CDR3 DNA: TGTGCCAGCAGTCCTATAGCGGGAGGGACCTACAATGAGCAGTTCTTC.

The chain couples TRBV5-1 to TRBJ2-7, with 9 bases identical to TRBD1. After removal of 6 bases from V and 5 bases from J, the junction contained 9 bases not matched to a gene. The CDR3 is 14 residues long. The germline V gene has CDR1 SGHRS and CDR2 YFSETQ. The CDR3 region is CASTAPGQGNEQYF. CDR3 sequence (DNA): TGCGCCAGCACAGCTCCCGGACAGGGGAACGAGCAGTACTTC.

CDR3 region: CASSEAGGAPYEQYF. The CDR3 bases are TGTGCCAGCAGTGAAGCAGGGGGGGCCCCCTACGAGCAGTACTTC. This chain joins TRBV6-1 and TRBJ2-7; the D gene is possibly TRBD2 (7 bases). Germline-derived CDR1 and CDR2 are MNHNS and SASEGT. The CDR3 has 15 amino acids. Trimming pared 0 bases from V and 2 bases from J, leaving 11 bases between.

The chain is built from TRBV19 and TRBJ2-1; TRBD2 agrees at 10 bases. The ends lost 7 bases at V and 9 bases at J; junction bases unmatched: 6. Germline values: CDR1 LNHDA, CDR2 SQIVND (reference sequence). The length of the CDR3 is 13 residues. CDR3 in amino acids: CASTSGGLGEQFF. CDR3 nucleotides: TGTGCCAGTACTAGCGGGGGCCTGGGTGAGCAGTTCTTC.

The chain's CDR3 is CASSETGGGEQYF. For the CDR3, the DNA is TGTGCCAGTAGTGAGACAGGGGGCGGCGAGCAGTACTTC. J is TRBJ2-7 and V is TRBV19; 10 bases agree with TRBD1. V gave up 5 bases and J gave up 6 bases; unmatched junction bases: 4. The CDR3 runs to 13 residues. The V gene's germline CDR1 is LNHDA and CDR2 SQIVND (reference sequence).

This rearrangement joins TRBV19 to TRBJ1-3, with 7 bases that match TRBD1. CDR3 length equals 14 residues. J gave up 3 bases and V 6 bases, and 5 bases lay outside the gene matches. Germline loops: CDR1 LNHDA, CDR2 SQIVND (reference sequence). The CDR3 nucleotides read TGTGCCAGTAGACTCACAGGGGTTGGAAACACCATATATTTT. Translation gives CASRLTGVGNTIYF.

The V call is TRBV11-1, the J call TRBJ2-7, with 7 nucleotides matching TRBD1. V was pared by 4 bases and J by 2 bases, with 5 bases of the junction left unmatched. The CDR3 spans 14 residues. Germline V gene data show CDR1 as SGHAT and CDR2 as FQDESV (reference sequence). CDR3 loop: CASSWPGQTYEQYF. Here the CDR3 DNA reads TGTGCCAGCAGCTGGCCGGGACAGACCTACGAGCAGTACTTC. Using reference TRBV11-1 and TRBJ2-7 for the parts outside the CDR3, the full variable domain is EAEVAQSPRYKITEKSQAVAFWCDPISGHATLYWYRQILGQGPELLVQFQDESVVDDSQLPKDRFSAERLKGVDSTLKIQPAELGDSAMYLCASSWPGQTYEQYFGPGTRLTVT.

The chain uses TRBV7-8 and TRBJ2-2; TRBD1 aligns across 9 bases. Germline trimming cut 2 bases from V and 6 bases from J; bases unmatched to any gene: 7. The CDR3 totals 16 residues. CDR1 SGHVS and CDR2 FQNEAQ come from the germline V gene. The CDR3 sequence is CASSLILGQGAGELFF. CDR3 DNA sequence: TGTGCCAGCAGCTTAATATTGGGACAGGGAGCCGGGGAGCTGTTTTTT.

This clone has a single count. The CDR3 bases are TGTGCCAGCAGTGAAGCGCGACTAGCGGGAGTGGCGGGCACAGATACGCAGTATTTT. Amino acids: CASSEARLAGVAGTDTQYF. The chain is built from TRBV2 and TRBJ2-3; TRBD2 matches at 12 bases. This CDR3 contains 19 residues. J lost 1 base, V lost 0 bases, and 8 bases had no gene match. Per the germline V gene, CDR1 is SNHLY and CDR2 is FYNNEI.

This CDR3 is CASAGLAATGELFF. CDR3 nucleotides: TGTGCCAGCGCCGGACTAGCGGCCACCGGGGAGCTGTTTTTT. V gene TRBV9 combines with J gene TRBJ2-2; 10 nucleotides line up with TRBD2. V shed 7 bases, J shed 4 bases, and the junction held 4 bases outside the gene matches. Germline CDR1 reads SGDLS; CDR2 reads YYNGEE. CDR3 size: 14 residues.

The chain links TRBV7-8 to TRBJ2-3, with TRBD2 matching over 7 bases. CDR3 size: 12 residues. The J segment lost 2 bases and the V segment lost 10 bases, leaving 3 bases of the junction unmatched. Germline V gene data show CDR1 as SGHVS and CDR2 as FQNEAQ. In nucleotides, the CDR3 is TGTGCCACCCGGGAGGCCACAGATACGCAGTATTTT. The encoded protein is CATREATDTQYF.

V gene TRBV11-3 combines with J gene TRBJ2-1, with 7 nucleotides matching TRBD1. This CDR3 has 14 amino acids. After removal of 7 bases from V and 4 bases from J, the junction contained 7 bases not matched to a gene. Germline lookup yields CDR1 SGHNT and CDR2 YENEEA. The CDR3 sequence: CASKDGTAYNEQFF. For the CDR3, the DNA is TGTGCCAGCAAAGACGGGACAGCTTACAATGAGCAGTTCTTC.

This chain uses TRBV29-1 with TRBJ2-1, with D possibly being TRBD2 (6 bases). The germline V gene encodes CDR1 SQVTM and CDR2 ANQGSEA. There are 14 residues in the CDR3. V lost 6 bases, J lost 0 bases, and 12 bases lay in between. The CDR3 loop is CSVPRGSSYNEQFF. The CDR3 DNA follows: TGCAGCGTGCCACGGGGGAGCTCCTACAATGAGCAGTTCTTC.

The chain is built from TRBV5-6 and TRBJ2-1; 10 bases are a match to TRBD2. The CDR3 covers 15 residues. V trimming: 4 bases; J trimming: 8 bases; junction bases outside the gene matches: 9. CDR1 and CDR2 from the germline V gene are SGHDT and YYEEEE. Here the CDR3 reads CASSPLAGSSHEQFF. CDR3 bases: TGTGCCAGCAGCCCACTAGCGGGATCTAGTCATGAGCAGTTCTTC. The full variable domain, with the rest looked up from reference TRBV5-6 and TRBJ2-1, is DAGVTQSPTHLIKTRGQQVTLRCSPKSGHDTVSWYQQALGQGPQFIFQYYEEEERQRGNFPDRFSGHQFPNYSSELNVNALLLGDSALYLCASSPLAGSSHEQFFGPGTRLTVL.

V is TRBV27 and J is TRBJ1-5; TRBD1 might be the D (6 bases). The CDR3 runs to 15 residues. V lost 6 bases and J 0 bases, leaving 12 bases between the germline ends. From germline, CDR1 is MNHEY and CDR2 SMNVEV (reference sequence). CDR3 DNA sequence: TGTGCCAGCAGCCCGGACAGCTATAGCAATCAGCCCCAGCATTTT. Amino acid sequence: CASSPDSYSNQPQHF.

V is TRBV2 and J is TRBJ2-5; 10 nucleotides agree with TRBD1. The germline V gene encodes CDR1 SNHLY and CDR2 FYNNEI. The J segment lost 1 base and the V segment lost 10 bases, leaving 6 bases of the junction unmatched. The CDR3 extends over 14 amino acids. As DNA, the CDR3 is TGTGCCACTCGACAGGGGGCCCTCCAAGAGACCCAGTACTTC. Its translation: CATRQGALQETQYF.

This clone came up a few times. The chain employs TRBV24-1 and TRBJ2-3, with D perhaps matching TRBD2 (5 bases). This CDR3 is 13 amino acids long. Trimming took off 1 base at V and 6 bases at J, with 7 bases between the two ends. In germline, CDR1 is KGHDR, CDR2 SFDVKD. The CDR3 loop is CATSDFTGDTQYF. The CDR3, as DNA: TGTGCCACCAGTGATTTCACGGGGGATACGCAGTATTTT.

This sequence joins TRBV19 and TRBJ1-4; the match to TRBD1 covers 10 bases. The V gene's germline CDR1 is LNHDA and CDR2 SQIVND (reference sequence). V trimming: 2 bases; J trimming: 13 bases; junction bases outside the gene matches: 13. This CDR3 has 16 amino acids. CDR3 in DNA: TGTGCCAGTAGTATACCGCCTGGGACAGGGGACCTCAGACTGTTTTTT. It is translated as CASSIPPGTGDLRLFF.

The V gene is TRBV6-2 or TRBV6-3, the J gene TRBJ2-7; D gene uncertain. The V gene's germline CDR1 is MNHEY and CDR2 SVGEGT. The CDR3 covers 12 residues. The V end lost 4 bases, the J end lost 4 bases, and 8 bases lay between the germline ends. The CDR3 DNA follows: TGTGCCAGCAGTTTCGGCGGTTACGAGCAGTACTTC. As protein: CASSFGGYEQYF.

The gene calls are TRBV6-5 and TRBJ2-7, with TRBD1 matching 8 bases. There are 15 residues in the CDR3. V dropped 4 bases and J dropped 3; count of bases not matched to a gene: 8. CDR1 and CDR2 (germline): MNHEY, SVGAGI. CDR3 DNA sequence: TGTGCCAGCAGTTTATCCGGACAGGGAGGCTACGAGCAGTACTTC. This gives the protein CASSLSGQGGYEQYF.

The V gene is TRBV18, the J gene TRBJ2-3; perhaps TRBD2 as D (6 bases). CDR3 length equals 13 residues. V was pared by 5 bases and J by 4 bases, with 10 bases between. The germline gives CDR1 KGHSH, CDR2 LQKENI. The CDR3 DNA reads as TGTGCCAGCTCAATCTCGGGGGCAGATACGCAGTATTTT. It yields the protein CASSISGADTQYF.

This clone was detected only a few times. The chain couples TRBV5-4 to TRBJ1-2; the match to TRBD1 covers 7 bases. V was clipped by 5 bases and J by 4 bases; unmatched bases: 5. Germline CDR1 reads SGHNT; CDR2 reads YYREEE (reference sequence). This CDR3 has 13 amino acids. CDR3 protein: CASRSGGSYGYTF. In DNA, the CDR3 is TGTGCCAGCAGATCAGGGGGGAGCTATGGCTACACCTTC.

The chain links TRBV28 to TRBJ1-3; D not certain. Trimming cost V 4 bases and J 4 bases, with 14 bases left between them. CDR1 MDHEN and CDR2 SYDVKM come from the germline V gene. The CDR3 length is 15 residues. The CDR3 DNA sequence: TGTGCCAGCAGTTCCCCTCTGGGCAGCGGAAACACCATATATTTT. Encoded protein: CASSSPLGSGNTIYF.

The chain links TRBV5-1 to TRBJ2-7; 9 positions match TRBD2. Germline values: CDR1 SGHRS, CDR2 YFSETQ. Trimming cost V 2 bases and J 0 bases; bases outside gene matches: 3. CDR3 length equals 15 residues. The CDR3 here is CASSFSGGSSYEQYF. CDR3 bases: TGCGCCAGCAGCTTTAGCGGGGGTAGCTCCTACGAGCAGTACTTC. Using reference TRBV5-1 and TRBJ2-7 for the parts outside the CDR3, the full variable domain is KAGVTQTPRYLIKTRGQQVTLSCSPISGHRSVSWYQQTPGQGLQFLFEYFSETQRNKGNFPGRFSGRQFSNSRSEMNVSTLELGDSALYLCASSFSGGSSYEQYFGPGTRLTVT.

The chain has TRBV2 and TRBJ1-4, with 9 bases aligning to TRBD1. Germline assignment: CDR1 SNHLY and CDR2 FYNNEI. CDR3 length: 13 amino acids. V lost 6 bases to trimming and J lost 7 bases; unmatched junction nucleotides: 3. The CDR3 region has the DNA TGTGCCAGCAGGACAGGGGGACTTGAAAAACTGTTTTTT. Its protein product is CASRTGGLEKLFF.

This chain links TRBV4-1 with TRBJ2-5; TRBD2 matches 12 bases. Germline loops: CDR1 MGHRA, CDR2 YSYEKL. CDR3 length: 16 amino acids. The trim removed 1 base at V and 2 bases at J, leaving 2 bases unmatched. The CDR3 loop is CASSQATSGRQETQYF. The CDR3 nucleotides read TGCGCCAGCAGCCAAGCTACTAGCGGGAGGCAAGAGACCCAGTACTTC.

This clone has a single count. V usage is TRBV5-3 and J usage is TRBJ2-5, with no clear D. TRBV5-3 is an ORF for which the function is uncertain. The ends were cut back, 0 bases at V and 2 bases at J, with 11 bases in the middle. The CDR3 covers 15 residues. CDR3 sequence (DNA): TGTGCCAGAAGCTTGGGGCTTTGGCAGCAAGAGACCCAGTACTTC. As protein: CARSLGLWQQETQYF.